This entry features one T cell receptor (beta chain) sequence. Antigen specificity is unknown. This sample is part of a study of long-term antiretroviral therapy in people with HIV. This CDR3 contains 13 residues. The trim removed 7 bases at V and 8 bases at J, leaving 9 bases unmatched. Looked up from germline, CDR1 is MNHEY and CDR2 is SMNVEV (reference sequence). Study-level points and caveats: Blood specimens, gathered between 2004 and 2017, were possibly obtained under older ART regimens.

Running of the v3.0 immunoSEQ assay took place at survey level. Data came from immunoSEQ multiplex PCR; TCRdb stores just in-frame clones and leaves some out. This sample has approximately 18,000 clones, with less than 85% found just once. The chain joins TRBV27 to TRBJ1-2; 8 nucleotides align to TRBD1. This specimen was unsorted PBMCs, taken 0.2 years after starting antiretroviral therapy. This TCR was sampled from a woman aged 40 to 49 with HIV. The CDR3 nucleotides are TGTGCCAGCATCGGCCAGGGGGCCTGGGGCTACACCTTC. The encoded protein is CASIGQGAWGYTF.